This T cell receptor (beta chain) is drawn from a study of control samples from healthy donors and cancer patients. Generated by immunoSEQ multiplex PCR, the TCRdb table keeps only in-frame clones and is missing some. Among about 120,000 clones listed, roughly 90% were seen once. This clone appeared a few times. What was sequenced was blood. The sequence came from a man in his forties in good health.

CDR3 residues: CASSLSMGWGVKQYF. The DNA of the CDR3 is TGTGCCAGCAGTTTATCGATGGGCTGGGGGGTTAAGCAGTACTTC. V is TRBV27 and J is TRBJ2-7; D perhaps matches TRBD2 (6 bases). The CDR3 runs to 15 residues. The V gene's germline CDR1 is MNHEY and CDR2 SMNVEV (reference sequence). V dropped 0 bases and J dropped 8 bases, with 17 bases sitting between them.